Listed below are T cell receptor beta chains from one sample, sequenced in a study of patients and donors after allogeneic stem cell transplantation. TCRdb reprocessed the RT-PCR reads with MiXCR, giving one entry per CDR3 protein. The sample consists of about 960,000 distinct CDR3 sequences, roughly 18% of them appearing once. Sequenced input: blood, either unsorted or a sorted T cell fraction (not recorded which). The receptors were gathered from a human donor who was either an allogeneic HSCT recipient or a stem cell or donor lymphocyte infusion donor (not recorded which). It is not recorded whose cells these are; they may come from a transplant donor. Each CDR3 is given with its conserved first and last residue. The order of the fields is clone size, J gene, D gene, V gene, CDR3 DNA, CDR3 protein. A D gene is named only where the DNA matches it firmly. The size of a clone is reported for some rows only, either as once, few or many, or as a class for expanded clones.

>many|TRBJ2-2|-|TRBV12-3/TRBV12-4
TGTGCCAGCAGTTTTAGTATTCACACCGGGGAGCTGTTTTTT
CASSFSIHTGELFF
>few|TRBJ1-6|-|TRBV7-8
TGTGCCAGCAGCTTAGCGCCCCCAAATTCACCCCTCCACTTT
CASSLAPPNSPLHF
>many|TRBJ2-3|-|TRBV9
TGTGCCAGCAGCGTTCGGGGTGAGGTCACAGATACGCAGTATTTT
CASSVRGEVTDTQYF
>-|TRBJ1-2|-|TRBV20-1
TGCAACACCGCGGGGGAAGGAAACTATGGCTACACCTTC
CNTAGEGNYGYTF
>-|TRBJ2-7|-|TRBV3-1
TGTGCCAGCAGCCAAGGAAACACCGGCGAGCAGTACTTC
CASSQGNTGEQYF
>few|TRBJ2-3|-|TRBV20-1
TGCAGTGCAACGGACAGCACAGATACGCAGTGTTTT
CSATDSTDTQCF
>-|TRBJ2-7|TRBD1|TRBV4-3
TGCGCCAGCAGCCAAGCGGACAGGGCCCCCGAGCAGTACTTC
CASSQADRAPEQYF
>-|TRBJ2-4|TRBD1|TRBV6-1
TGTGCCAGCAGTGGATCAGGGGGATGGACCAAAAACATTCAGTACTTC
CASSGSGGWTKNIQYF
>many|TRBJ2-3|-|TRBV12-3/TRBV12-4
TGTGCCAGCAGTGCACTCGGCCCTGGGATCAGCACAGATACGCAGTATTTT
CASSALGPGISTDTQYF
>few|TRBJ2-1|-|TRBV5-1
TGCGCCAGCAGCTTGCACGAGCAACACAATGAGCAGTTCTTC
CASSLHEQHNEQFF
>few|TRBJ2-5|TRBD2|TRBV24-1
TGTGCCACCAGTGATTTGCGACTAGCGGGGTGCGAGACCCAGTACTTC
CATSDLRLAGCETQYF
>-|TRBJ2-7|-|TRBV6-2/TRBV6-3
TGTGCCAGCAGTTACTCGAAGGGCCAGTGGGGGTACGAGCAGTACTTC
CASSYSKGQWGYEQYF
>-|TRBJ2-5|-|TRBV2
TGTGCCAGCAGTGAGTCCAGGGTTGGAGAGACCCAGTACTTC
CASSESRVGETQYF
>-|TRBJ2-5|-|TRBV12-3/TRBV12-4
TGTGCCAGCAGTCCTCCTCCTGACCGTGAACAAGAGACCCAGTACTTC
CASSPPPDREQETQYF
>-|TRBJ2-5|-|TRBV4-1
TGCGCCAGCAGCCAAGATCCAGCGACCCAGTACTTC
CASSQDPATQYF
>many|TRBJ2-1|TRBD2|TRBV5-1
TGCGCCAGCAGCTTGATGGTACTAGCGGGAGGACCCAATGAGCAGTTCTTC
CASSLMVLAGGPNEQFF
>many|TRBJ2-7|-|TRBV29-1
TGCAGCGTTGCCTACCTGACAAACGCTTACGAGCAGTACTTC
CSVAYLTNAYEQYF
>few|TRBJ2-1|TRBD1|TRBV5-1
TGCGCCAGCAGCAAAACGGGACAGGGGGGCTACAATGAGCAGTTCTTC
CASSKTGQGGYNEQFF
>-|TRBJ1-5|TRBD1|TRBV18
TGTGCCAGCTCACCTTCGACAGGGGTTTCTATCAATCAGCCCCAGCATTTT
CASSPSTGVSINQPQHF
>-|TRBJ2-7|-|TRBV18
TGTGCCAGCTCACCCGGCGGGATCGGGCAGTACTTC
CASSPGGIGQYF
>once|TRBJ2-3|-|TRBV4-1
TGCGCCAGCAGTGACTTTAGCGAGATTTACACAGATACGCAGTATTTT
CASSDFSEIYTDTQYF
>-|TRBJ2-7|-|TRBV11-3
TGTGCCAGCTCCGCAGGGGCCTTTGTGAACGAGCAGTACTTC
CASSAGAFVNEQYF
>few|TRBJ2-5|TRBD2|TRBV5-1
TGCGCCAGCAGCTTCAGCGGGAGGGCGACAGAGACCCAGTACTTC
CASSFSGRATETQYF
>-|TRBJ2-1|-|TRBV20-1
TGCAGTGCAAGGGGGGGGCGGGAGAATTACAATGAGCAGTTCTTC
CSARGGRENYNEQFF
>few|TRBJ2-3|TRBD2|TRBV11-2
TGTGCCAGCAGCCAGAAAGGACTAGCGGGGGGTCATTACACAGATACGCAGTATTTT
CASSQKGLAGGHYTDTQYF
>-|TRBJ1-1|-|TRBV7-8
TGTGCCAGCAGCCTCCTACCAGGGGCTAAAGCTTTCTTT
CASSLLPGAKAFF
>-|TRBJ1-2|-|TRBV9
TGTGCCAGCAGCAGACAGGCAGTCTGGGGCTACACCTTC
CASSRQAVWGYTF
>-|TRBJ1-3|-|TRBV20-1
TGCAGTGCTAGAAAATCTGCCTCTGGAAACACCATATATTTT
CSARKSASGNTIYF
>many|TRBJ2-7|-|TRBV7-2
TGTGCCAGCAGCTTAGATCCAGTCTACGAGCAGTACTTC
CASSLDPVYEQYF
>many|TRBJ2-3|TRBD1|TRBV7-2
TGTGCCAGCAGCGGACAGGGTGGCACAGATACGCAGTATTTT
CASSGQGGTDTQYF
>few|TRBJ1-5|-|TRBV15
TGTGCCACCAGGAGAGCCGGTGGTACTCATCAGCCCCAGCATTTT
CATRRAGGTHQPQHF
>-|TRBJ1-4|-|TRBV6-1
TGTGCCAGCTCCCCGAGGGGGGTGGGTGAAAAACTGTTTTTT
CASSPRGVGEKLFF
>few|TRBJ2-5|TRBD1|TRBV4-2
TGTGCCAGCAGGCGGGACAGGGGGCTTGGAGAGACCCAGTACTTC
CASRRDRGLGETQYF
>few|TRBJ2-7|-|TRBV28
TGTGCCAGCGGTAACGGGAGAAACCCCTACGAGCAGTACTTC
CASGNGRNPYEQYF
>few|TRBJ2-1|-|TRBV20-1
TGCAGTGCCCCCGGCAGGACAAGCTCCTACAATGAGCAGTTCTTC
CSAPGRTSSYNEQFF
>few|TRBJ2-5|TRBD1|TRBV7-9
TGTGCCAGCAGCCCCGCCGGGACAGTCCAAGAGACCCAGTACTTC
CASSPAGTVQETQYF
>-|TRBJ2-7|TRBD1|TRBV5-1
TGCGCCAGCAGCTTGGACAGGGCCCGGGACAGGGTCTACGAGCAGTACTTC
CASSLDRARDRVYEQYF
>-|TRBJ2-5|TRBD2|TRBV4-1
TGCGCCAGCAGCCAAGAGGGACTAGCGGAAGAGACCCAGTACTTC
CASSQEGLAEETQYF
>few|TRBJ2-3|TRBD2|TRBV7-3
TGTGCCAGCAGCTTAGGTCAAGCGGGAGGAGCAGATACGCAGTATTTT
CASSLGQAGGADTQYF
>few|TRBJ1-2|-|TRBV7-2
TGTGCCAGCAGCTTCGGTTCCAGACGCTATGGCTACACCTTC
CASSFGSRRYGYTF
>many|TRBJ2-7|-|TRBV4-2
TGTGCCAGCAGCCAAGATAATAGGGCCTCCTACGAGCAGTACTTC
CASSQDNRASYEQYF
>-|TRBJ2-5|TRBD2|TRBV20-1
TGCAGTGTTCTATGGACTCTAGCGGGAGGGGCAGAGACCCAGTACTTC
CSVLWTLAGGAETQYF
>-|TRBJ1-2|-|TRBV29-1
TGCAGCGCCCGAAGGAGGGCAGGGGACGGCTACACCTTC
CSARRRAGDGYTF
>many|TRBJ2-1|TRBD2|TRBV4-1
TGCGCCAGCAGCCAAGATTTCGGAACTAGCGGGAGGTCCTCCTACAATGAGCAGTTCTTC
CASSQDFGTSGRSSYNEQFF
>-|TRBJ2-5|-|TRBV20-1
TGCAGTGCAGACCGCCTCCAAGAGACCCAGTACTTC
CSADRLQETQYF
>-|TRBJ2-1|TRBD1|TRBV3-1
TGTGCCAGCAGCCCAAGATCCGGGACAGGGTTCGGCAATGAGCAGTTCTTC
CASSPRSGTGFGNEQFF
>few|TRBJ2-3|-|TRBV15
TGTGCCACCAGCATCCTCCGGGACCTTAACACAGATACGCAGTATTTT
CATSILRDLNTDTQYF
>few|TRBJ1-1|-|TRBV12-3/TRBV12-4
TGTGCCAGCTACAGCTTCATGAACACTGAAGCTTTCTTT
CASYSFMNTEAFF
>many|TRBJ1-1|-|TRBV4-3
TGCGCCAGCAGCCAAGAGGGGACCCGGAACACTGAAGCTTTCTTT
CASSQEGTRNTEAFF
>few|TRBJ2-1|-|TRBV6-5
TGTGCCAGCAGTTACAGGAGCGGACCTACGGATGAGCAGTTCTTC
CASSYRSGPTDEQFF
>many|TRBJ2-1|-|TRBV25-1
TGTGCCAGCAGTGAATTTACCGGGATATACAATGAGCAGTTCTTC
CASSEFTGIYNEQFF
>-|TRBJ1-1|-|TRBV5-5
TGTGCCAGCAGCTTGGGTGAGGACCGGGCGGGCACTGAAGCTTTCTTT
CASSLGEDRAGTEAFF
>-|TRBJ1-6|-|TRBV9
TGTGCCAGCAGCGTAGCTCCCCAGAGCTCCTATAATTCACCCCTCCACTTT
CASSVAPQSSYNSPLHF
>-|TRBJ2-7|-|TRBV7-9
TGTGCCAGCAGCTTTCCGGGGGAATCGGTAGAGCAGTACTTC
CASSFPGESVEQYF